This is a list of T cell receptor beta chains from one sample in a study of blood T cell repertoires in COVID-19. Measured with immunoSEQ multiplex PCR; TCRdb has only the in-frame clones, and not every one. The repertoire holds about 160,000 clones, with around 74% as singletons. The sample consisted of peripheral blood. The receptors here all came from a woman aged 60-75 years with COVID-19, enrolled during active disease. Both conserved end residues are part of each CDR3. The order of the fields is V gene, D gene, CDR3 length, clone size, J gene, CDR3 protein, CDR3 DNA. D genes are given only for firm matches. Expanded clones are given a class, and other clones once, few, many or no size at all.

>TRBV7-7|TRBD2|14|-|TRBJ2-3
CASSLGGGPDTQYF
TGTGCTAGCAGCTTGGGGGGGGGACCAGATACGCAGTATTTT
>TRBV6-5|-|15|-|TRBJ2-5
CASSILDRRGETQYF
TGTGCCAGCAGCATCCTAGACCGCCGAGGAGAGACCCAGTACTTC
>TRBV28|-|15|-|TRBJ2-2
CASSLEQGRPGELFF
TGTGCCAGCAGTTTAGAACAGGGCCGTCCCGGGGAGCTGTTTTTT
>TRBV5-6|-|13|few|TRBJ1-1
CASSLSLNTEAFF
TGTGCCAGCAGCTTATCATTGAACACTGAAGCTTTCTTT
>TRBV9|-|13|-|TRBJ1-2
CASSLTGGYGYTF
TGTGCCAGCAGCTTGACAGGCGGCTATGGCTACACCTTC
>TRBV12-5|-|13|-|TRBJ2-1
CASGLSGNNEQFF
TGTGCTAGTGGTTTGTCAGGGAACAATGAGCAGTTCTTC
>TRBV3-1/TRBV3-2|-|18|-|TRBJ1-5
CASSQFPSSGGLNQPQHF
TGTGCCAGCAGCCAATTTCCCTCGTCGGGGGGCCTAAATCAGCCCCAGCATTTT
>TRBV10-3|-|14|-|TRBJ2-2
CAISGKGDTGELFF
TGTGCCATCAGTGGGAAAGGGGACACCGGGGAGCTGTTTTTT
>TRBV27|-|19|-|TRBJ2-6
CASSSHLQGRSAGANVLTF
TGTGCCAGCAGTTCCCATTTACAGGGAAGGTCGGCTGGGGCCAACGTCCTGACTTTC
>TRBV10-3|TRBD2|14|once|TRBJ2-5
CAISESGGGETQYF
TGTGCCATCAGTGAGTCCGGGGGAGGGGAGACCCAGTACTTC
>TRBV19|-|15|-|TRBJ2-3
CASRTGTSSTDTQYF
TGTGCCAGTAGAACAGGGACATCTAGCACAGATACGCAGTATTTT
>TRBV3-1/TRBV3-2|TRBD2|16|-|TRBJ2-1
CASSQGGGATYNEQFF
TGTGCCAGCAGCCAAGGCGGGGGAGCAACCTACAATGAGCAGTTCTTC
>TRBV6-2/TRBV6-3|TRBD1|15|once|TRBJ2-7
CASSSSGTAIYEQYF
TGTGCCAGCAGTTCCTCCGGGACAGCCATCTACGAGCAGTACTTC
>TRBV30|TRBD1|13|-|TRBJ1-1
CAWGTDKGAEAFF
TGTGCCTGGGGGACAGACAAAGGGGCTGAAGCTTTCTTT
>TRBV5-1|TRBD2|16|-|TRBJ2-5
CASSFGGRGDQETQYF
TGCGCCAGCAGCTTCGGTGGGCGGGGGGACCAAGAGACCCAGTACTTC
>TRBV6-1|-|16|-|TRBJ1-3
CASSEQGRITGNTIYF
TGTGCCAGCAGTGAACAGGGCAGGATTACTGGAAACACCATATATTTT
>TRBV11-1|-|16|-|TRBJ1-2
CASSHLDGGPNYGYTF
TGTGCCAGCAGCCACCTGGACGGGGGGCCTAACTATGGCTACACCTTC
>TRBV3-1/TRBV3-2|-|16|-|TRBJ1-2
CASSRSLQGANYGYTF
TGTGCCAGCAGCCGTAGCCTACAGGGCGCTAACTATGGCTACACCTTC
>TRBV9|-|15|-|TRBJ2-7
CASSVDGGAYYEQYF
TGTGCCAGCAGCGTAGACGGGGGAGCTTACTACGAGCAGTACTTC
>TRBV9|TRBD2|21|-|TRBJ2-3
CASSVASGTSGRPPGTDTQYF
TGTGCCAGCAGCGTAGCTTCGGGTACTAGCGGGAGGCCGCCTGGGACTGATACGCAGTATTTT
>TRBV29-1|-|13|-|TRBJ2-1
CSVERDRRNEQFF
TGCAGCGTTGAACGGGATAGGCGCAATGAGCAGTTCTTC
>TRBV5-4|-|15|-|TRBJ1-1
CASSLRGNTNTEAFF
TGTGCCAGCAGCTTAAGGGGGAACACGAACACTGAAGCTTTCTTT
>TRBV6-6|TRBD2|16|-|TRBJ2-1
CASSYGLAGDYNEQFF
TGTGCCAGCAGTTACGGACTAGCGGGAGACTACAATGAGCAGTTCTTC
>TRBV7-9|-|13|once|TRBJ1-1
CASDFHPGVEAFF
TGTGCCAGCGACTTCCACCCCGGGGTAGAAGCTTTCTTT
>TRBV28|-|14|-|TRBJ1-3
CASTRAISGNTIYF
TGTGCCAGCACCAGGGCCATATCTGGAAACACCATATATTTT
>TRBV19|-|13|-|TRBJ1-3
CASNGGSGNTIYF
TGTGCCAGTAACGGGGGGTCTGGAAACACCATATATTTT
>TRBV2|-|12|-|TRBJ2-5
CASSELDETQYF
TGTGCCAGCAGTGAACTAGATGAGACCCAGTACTTC
>TRBV30|-|14|-|TRBJ1-6
CAWLKGAGNSPLHF
TGTGCCTGGCTGAAGGGCGCGGGGAATTCACCCCTCCACTTT
>TRBV7-6|TRBD1|13|-|TRBJ1-4
CASSMNRDSLLFF
TGTGCCAGCAGCATGAACCGGGACAGCCTTTTGTTTTTT
>TRBV7-6|-|13|few|TRBJ1-1
CASSAGGNTEAFF
TGTGCCAGCAGCGCCGGGGGGAACACTGAAGCTTTCTTT
>TRBV18|-|18|-|TRBJ1-4
CASSPEAASVTTNEKLFF
TGTGCCAGCTCACCAGAGGCCGCGTCTGTAACGACTAATGAAAAACTGTTTTTT
>TRBV28|-|15|-|TRBJ2-6
CASSLAGSGANVLTF
TGTGCCAGCAGTTTAGCAGGGTCTGGGGCCAACGTCCTGACTTTC
>TRBV7-2|-|14|-|TRBJ2-7
CASSLTFGSHEQYF
TGTGCCAGCAGCTTGACTTTCGGGAGCCACGAGCAGTACTTC
>TRBV6-4|TRBD2|16|-|TRBJ2-7
CASSALAGGPMYEQYF
TGTGCCAGCAGTGCCTTAGCGGGAGGGCCTATGTACGAGCAGTACTTC
>TRBV6-1|TRBD1|18|-|TRBJ1-5
CASSDRGTGTGAAQPQHF
TGTGCCAGCAGTGATCGGGGGACAGGTACCGGCGCAGCTCAGCCCCAGCATTTT
>TRBV7-3|TRBD1|16|-|TRBJ2-5
CASSFGTGGNQETQYF
TGTGCCAGCAGCTTTGGGACAGGGGGGAACCAAGAGACCCAGTACTTC
>TRBV5-6|TRBD1|16|few|TRBJ2-5
CASSSPRDRFFETQYF
TGTGCCAGCAGCTCCCCCCGGGACAGGTTTTTTGAGACCCAGTACTTC
>TRBV28|-|12|-|TRBJ2-7
CASNLRAYEQYF
TGTGCCAGCAACCTCAGGGCGTACGAGCAGTACTTC
>TRBV7-2|-|13|-|TRBJ2-5
CASSYGLPETQYF
TGTGCCAGCAGCTACGGACTACCAGAGACCCAGTACTTC
>TRBV18|TRBD1|14|-|TRBJ1-3
CASSTAQGYDTIYF
TGTGCCAGCTCAACAGCACAGGGGTACGACACCATATATTTT
>TRBV7-9|TRBD1|16|once|TRBJ1-2
CASSRSTTDRGHGYTF
TGTGCCAGCAGCCGATCGACGACCGACAGGGGACATGGCTACACCTTC
>TRBV7-3|-|16|few|TRBJ2-1
CASSPTGQGPYNEQFF
TGTGCCAGCAGCCCCACGGGGCAGGGGCCTTACAATGAGCAGTTCTTC
>TRBV5-4|-|14|-|TRBJ2-5
CASSPGLGAETQYF
TGTGCCAGCAGTCCGGGCCTAGGGGCAGAGACCCAGTACTTC
>TRBV10-3|-|11|once|TRBJ2-1
CATAGRVEQFF
TGTGCCACTGCGGGGCGTGTTGAGCAGTTCTTC
>TRBV11-3|TRBD2|16|-|TRBJ2-1
CASSLGVAGARDEQFF
TGTGCCAGCAGCTTAGGGGTAGCGGGGGCTCGGGATGAGCAGTTCTTC
>TRBV13|-|11|-|TRBJ2-5
CASSFGETQYF
TGTGCCAGCAGCTTCGGAGAGACCCAGTACTTC